This TCR beta chain was identified during a study of T cells in Graves' hyperthyroidism and ophthalmopathy. Patients were aged 18 to 65, had disease duration under 2 months, and had newly diagnosed hyperthyroidism. Amplification yielded TCR beta CDR3 regions, with RNA transcripts as the source. Initially, a first-round RT-PCR of the TCR CDR3 employed the HTBI primer set. A single record per CDR3 protein comes from TCRdb applying MiXCR to the multiplex PCR reads. The sample yields more than 350,000 distinct CDR3 sequences, about 15% seen once. Sequencing was done on a sample of blood. The clonotype comes from a woman between 25 and 40 years old with Graves' hyperthyroidism.

The CDR3 DNA reads TGTGCCACCAGCAGTGTCGGACAGGGGTACTCCTATAATTCACCCCTCCACTTT. Protein: CATSSVGQGYSYNSPLHF. The chain employs TRBV15 and TRBJ1-6; 9 nucleotides align to TRBD1. This CDR3 has 18 amino acids. Germline V lookup: CDR1 LNHNV, CDR2 YYDKDF (reference sequence). The ends lost 3 bases at V and 0 bases at J; junction bases unmatched: 6.